The clone carrying this T cell receptor (beta chain) was observed a few times. No antigen is known for it. The CDR3 totals 16 residues. The J segment lost 2 bases and the V segment lost 5 bases, leaving 9 bases of the junction unmatched. Germline CDR1 reads SEHNR; CDR2 reads FQNEAQ (reference sequence). This entry is derived from a study of beta chain features in type 1 diabetes. Study-wide points: Moderate yet significant TCRB CDR3 shortening was seen in Type 1 diabetes patients in all four CD4+ subsets.

The whole isolated RNA underwent reverse transcription, so sequencing captured expressed TCRB transcripts. Profiling relied on immunoSEQ multiplex PCR, and the TCRdb table lists in-frame clones only, not all of them. The sample yields under 500,000 clones, approximately 30% seen once. The V and J genes are TRBV7-9 and TRBJ2-5, with TRBD1 matching 9 bases. The TCR sequence derives from a man between 18 and 29 years old in good health. Specimen: naive CD4+ T cells from blood. The CDR3 protein is CASSQGQGARQETQYF. The CDR3 DNA sequence: TGTGCCAGCAGCCAGGGACAGGGCGCGAGGCAAGAGACCCAGTACTTC. The complete variable domain, with remaining parts taken from reference TRBV7-9 and TRBJ2-5, reads DTGVSQNPRHKITKRGQNVTFRCDPISEHNRLYWYRQTLGQGPEFLTYFQNEAQLEKSRLLSDRFSAERPKGSFSTLEIQRTEQGDSAMYLCASSQGQGARQETQYFGPGTRLLVL.